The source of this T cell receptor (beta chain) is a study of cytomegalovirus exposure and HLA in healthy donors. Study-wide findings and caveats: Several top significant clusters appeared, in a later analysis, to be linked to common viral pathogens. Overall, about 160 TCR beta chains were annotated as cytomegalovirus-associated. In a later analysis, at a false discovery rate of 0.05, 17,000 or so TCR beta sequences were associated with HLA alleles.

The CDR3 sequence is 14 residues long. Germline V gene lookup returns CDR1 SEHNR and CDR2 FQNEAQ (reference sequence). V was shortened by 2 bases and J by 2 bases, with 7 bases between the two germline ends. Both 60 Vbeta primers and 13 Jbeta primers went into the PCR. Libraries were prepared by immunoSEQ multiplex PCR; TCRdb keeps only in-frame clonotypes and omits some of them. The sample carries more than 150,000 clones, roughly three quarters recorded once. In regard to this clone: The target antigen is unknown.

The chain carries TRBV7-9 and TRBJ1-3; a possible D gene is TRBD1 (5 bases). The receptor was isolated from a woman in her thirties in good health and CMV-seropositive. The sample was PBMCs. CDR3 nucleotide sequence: TGTGCCAGCAGCTTAAAGGGGCCTGGAAACACCATATATTTT. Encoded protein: CASSLKGPGNTIYF.